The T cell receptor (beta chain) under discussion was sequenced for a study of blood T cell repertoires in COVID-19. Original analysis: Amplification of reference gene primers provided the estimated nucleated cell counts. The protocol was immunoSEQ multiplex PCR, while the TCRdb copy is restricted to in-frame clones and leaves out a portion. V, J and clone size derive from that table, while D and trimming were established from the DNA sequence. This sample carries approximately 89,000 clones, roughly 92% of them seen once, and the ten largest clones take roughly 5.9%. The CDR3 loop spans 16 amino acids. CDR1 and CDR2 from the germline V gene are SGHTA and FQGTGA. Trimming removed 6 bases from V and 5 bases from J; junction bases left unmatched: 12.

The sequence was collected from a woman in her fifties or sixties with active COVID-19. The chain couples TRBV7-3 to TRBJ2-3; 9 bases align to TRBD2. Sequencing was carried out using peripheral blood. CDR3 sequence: CASSPRRLAVGDTQYF. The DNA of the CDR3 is TGTGCCAGCAGTCCCCGCAGACTAGCGGTAGGAGATACGCAGTATTTT.